One sample yielded the 7 T cell receptor beta chains listed below, sequenced in a study of T cells after yellow fever vaccination. TCRdb recomputed calls from the 5' RACE reads with MiXCR, one row per CDR3 protein. The sample shows some 48,000 distinct CDR3 sequences, 5.5% to 8% of them seen only once. The source material was PBMCs, either bulk or a sorted T-cell subset (CD4+, CD8+, memory, or dextramer-sorted; not recorded which), sampled 45 days after the yellow fever booster vaccination. The receptors come from a young man who received the YFV17D yellow fever vaccine.

CDR3 DNA: TGTGCCATCAGGGAACCCTACAATGAGCAGTTCTTC. This sequence encodes CAIREPYNEQFF. This chain connects TRBV10-3 to TRBJ2-1, with D hard to call. The CDR3 runs 12 residues. Trimming left V 6 bases short and J 2 bases short, with 5 bases between. Germline V CDR1 and CDR2: ENHRY, SYGVKD.

This clonotype has a handful of counts. V is TRBV28 and J is TRBJ2-7, with D perhaps matching TRBD1 or TRBD2 (7 bases each). There are 15 residues in the CDR3. V was shortened by 3 bases and J by 4 bases, with 16 bases between the two germline ends. CDR1 MDHEN and CDR2 SYDVKM come from the germline V gene. The CDR3 DNA is TGTGCCAGCAGTTTTAACGCGCAGGGGGGGTACGAGCAGTACTTC. Encoded protein: CASSFNAQGGYEQYF.

This clonotype has more than one count but fewer than ten. The genes are TRBV12-3 or TRBV12-4 and TRBJ1-5, with 8 bases lining up with TRBD1. The J segment lost 5 bases and the V segment lost 2 bases, leaving 11 bases of the junction unmatched. The CDR3 has 17 amino acids. The CDR3 reads CASSLSPRQGYHQPQHF. CDR3 DNA sequence: TGTGCCAGCAGTTTATCTCCGCGACAGGGGTATCATCAGCCCCAGCATTTT.

This clonotype was observed a handful of times. The genes are TRBV20-1 and TRBJ2-3, with D possibly matching TRBD1 (6 bases). The germline gives CDR1 DFQATT, CDR2 SNEGSKA (reference sequence). Trimming removed 2 bases from V and 4 bases from J, with 10 bases in between. CDR3 length: 13 amino acids. CDR3 loop: CSARLGGADTQYF. The CDR3 DNA sequence: TGCAGTGCTAGACTAGGGGGAGCAGATACGCAGTATTTT.

The gene calls are TRBV20-1 and TRBJ1-1; possible D gene TRBD1, 5 bases. CDR3 size: 12 residues. CDR1 is DFQATT, CDR2 SNEGSKA, per germline (reference sequence). The germline V and J ends were trimmed by 0 bases and 10 bases, with 12 bases remaining between them. The DNA for the CDR3 is TGCAGTGCTAGAGATCGGGGCGTGGGAGCTTTCTTT. Encoded protein: CSARDRGVGAFF.

Ten or more counts support this clonotype. The chain recombines TRBV7-2 with TRBJ1-6, with D possibly matching TRBD1 (6 bases). CDR1 and CDR2 from the germline V gene are SGHTA and FQGNSA. There are 16 residues in the CDR3. V lost 4 bases to trimming and J lost 4 bases, with 14 bases between them. CDR3 DNA: TGTGCCAGCAGCTCCCGACAGGCCATTTATAATTCACCCCTCCACTTT. Its translation is CASSSRQAIYNSPLHF.

This clonotype was observed at least ten times. The chain combines TRBV7-8 with TRBJ2-7, with TRBD2 identical over 7 bases. V shed 5 bases, J shed 5 bases, and the junction held 9 bases outside the gene matches. Germline CDR1 SGHVS, CDR2 FQNEAQ. The CDR3 contains 14 residues. CDR3 bases: TGTGCCAGCAGCCTTCGGACTAGTATGCACGAGCAGTACTTC. Translating it yields CASSLRTSMHEQYF.